These 2 T cell receptor beta chains were sequenced from one sample in a study of technical replicates of blood from several donors (dated by TCRdb to 2016 to 2017). Libraries were prepared through the immunoSEQ multiplex PCR assay. TCRdb limited this immuneACCESS table to in-frame rearrangements with V and J called. A share of clones is missing; checked studies link under half to unresolved V genes, and the rest is unexplained. This sample is represented by tens of thousands of clones; roughly 89% of them were singletons. The top ten hold about 3.6% of the sample. Source material: PBMCs. Every receptor here comes from a human donor in good health. Some clones in this sample may be carry-over from other donors' samples.

V and J are TRBV29-1 and TRBJ2-2; D unresolved. The germline CDR1 and CDR2 sequences are SQVTM and ANQGSEA. The V and J ends lost 4 bases and 2 bases respectively, with 5 bases between them. The CDR3 totals 12 residues. The CDR3 loop is CSVVRNTGELFF. The DNA of the CDR3 is TGCAGCGTTGTTAGAAACACCGGGGAGCTGTTTTTT.

V usage is TRBV2 and J usage is TRBJ2-1; the match to TRBD1 covers 9 bases. V lost 10 bases to trimming and J lost 14 bases; unmatched junction nucleotides: 3. The germline gives CDR1 SNHLY, CDR2 FYNNEI. The CDR3 spans 9 residues. Here the CDR3 DNA reads TGTGCCACCCGACAGGGGGAGTTCTTC. Amino acids: CATRQGEFF.